The 17 T cell receptor beta chains listed next were all sequenced from one sample in a study of identical twins. Each CDR3 protein gets one entry after TCRdb re-called the 5' RACE reads with MiXCR. The data show about 220,000 distinct CDR3 sequences, under 10% seen once. Another study also made use of these data, one on yellow fever vaccine responses in identical twins.

Sequencing was performed on memory (CD45RO+) T cells sorted from blood. The receptors here all came from a woman between 18 and 29 years old in good health.

V gene TRBV6-2 or TRBV6-3 combines with J gene TRBJ2-5; 9 nucleotides align to TRBD1. This CDR3 is built from 15 residues. Germline lookup yields CDR1 MNHEY and CDR2 SVGEGT. The trim removed 6 bases at V and 6 bases at J, leaving 11 bases unmatched. The CDR3 loop is CASSPPGQGRQTQYF. For the CDR3, the DNA is TGTGCCAGCAGCCCCCCGGGACAGGGAAGGCAGACCCAGTACTTC.

This clonotype has more than one count but fewer than ten. The V and J genes are TRBV6-1 and TRBJ1-5, with a tentative D call TRBD1 (5 bases). V shed 2 bases and J shed 4 bases, with 9 bases lying between them. There are 14 residues in the CDR3. Per the germline V gene, CDR1 is MNHNS and CDR2 is SASEGT. CDR3 in DNA: TGTGCCAGCAGTGAAATTTGGGGGAATCAGCCCCAGCATTTT. It codes for CASSEIWGNQPQHF.

This clonotype was recorded at least ten times. V gene TRBV29-1 combines with J gene TRBJ2-7; possibly TRBD2 for D (5 bases). Germline V lookup: CDR1 SQVTM, CDR2 ANQGSEA. This CDR3 has 13 amino acids. With 7 bases removed from V and 0 bases from J, the gap between germline ends came to 13 bases. Written as DNA, the CDR3 is TGCAGCGCCCGGACTCCCAACTCCTACGAGCAGTACTTC. Translating gives CSARTPNSYEQYF.

This clonotype was counted only a few times. The CDR3 protein is CASSPDSKSPEQYF. CDR3 coding DNA: TGTGCCAGCTCACCGGACAGTAAATCCCCCGAGCAGTACTTC. This sequence joins TRBV18 and TRBJ2-7; TRBD1 might be the D (6 bases). Germline CDR1 is KGHSH and CDR2 is LQKENI. Trimming stripped 3 bases from V and 6 bases from J, with 15 bases between. This CDR3 contains 14 residues.

This clonotype was observed at least ten times. This chain links TRBV7-2 with TRBJ2-2, with D perhaps TRBD2 (5 bases). V lost 1 base, J lost 2 bases, and 8 bases lay in between. CDR3 size: 15 residues. Germline lookup yields CDR1 SGHTA and CDR2 FQGNSA. CDR3 amino acids: CASSLVGANTGELFF. The CDR3 DNA sequence: TGTGCCAGCAGCTTAGTGGGAGCTAACACCGGGGAGCTGTTTTTT.

This clonotype was seen more than once but under ten times. The chain joins TRBV7-9 to TRBJ1-4; D remains ambiguous. V was clipped by 3 bases and J by 0 bases, with 8 bases between them. Germline CDR1 reads SEHNR; CDR2 reads FQNEAQ (reference sequence). This CDR3 region has 15 residues. The CDR3 sequence is CASSLGRTTNEKLFF. The CDR3 region has the DNA TGTGCCAGCAGCTTGGGCAGGACAACTAATGAAAAACTGTTTTTT.

This clonotype was detected ten times or more. V is TRBV29-1 and J is TRBJ2-2; a possible D gene is TRBD2 (5 bases). Looked up from germline, CDR1 is SQVTM and CDR2 is ANQGSEA. The CDR3 contains 12 residues. CDR3 sequence: CTVGGGTGELFF. CDR3 nucleotides: TGCACCGTCGGAGGCGGGACCGGGGAGCTGTTTTTT.

The chain links TRBV6-1 to TRBJ2-6; a possible D gene is TRBD1 (7 bases). The germline V gene has CDR1 MNHNS and CDR2 SASEGT. The CDR3 has 16 residues. V was pared by 6 bases and J by 2 bases, with 14 bases between. CDR3 sequence (DNA): TGTGCCAGCAGCCGTCAGGGGGGTGCTGGGGCCAACGTCCTGACTTTC. Translated: CASSRQGGAGANVLTF.

This clonotype was seen more than once but under ten times. The V and J genes are TRBV6-1 and TRBJ1-5; 11 positions agree with TRBD1. After removal of 4 bases from V and 7 bases from J, the junction contained 3 bases not matched to a gene. The V gene's germline CDR1 is MNHNS and CDR2 SASEGT. This CDR3 comprises 14 residues. CDR3 loop: CASSAGQGAQPQHF. In nucleotides, the CDR3 is TGTGCCAGCAGTGCCGGACAGGGGGCACAGCCCCAGCATTTT.

Many counts were recorded for this clonotype. The chain recombines TRBV6-1 with TRBJ2-6, with 7 nucleotides matching TRBD1. V shed 7 bases, J shed 0 bases, and the junction held 12 bases outside the gene matches. CDR1 and CDR2 (germline): MNHNS, SASEGT. The CDR3 totals 18 residues. In DNA form, the CDR3 reads TGTGCCAGCACAATAAAGGGACAGCTAGTCTCTGGGGCCAACGTCCTGACTTTC. Translation gives CASTIKGQLVSGANVLTF.

The rearrangement uses TRBV20-1 and TRBJ2-7; TRBD2 aligns across 10 bases. This CDR3 is built from 13 residues. With V trimmed by 5 bases and J by 5 bases, 6 bases remained unmatched. The germline V gene has CDR1 DFQATT and CDR2 SNEGSKA (reference sequence). The DNA for the CDR3 is TGCAGTGCTCCGGGGCTAGCGGGAGACGAGCAGTACTTC. Translating gives CSAPGLAGDEQYF.

This clonotype was counted at least ten times. The chain recombines TRBV6-5 with TRBJ2-3, with D possibly TRBD2 on 5 matching bases. The CDR3 contains 12 residues. Deletions cut 6 bases from V and 6 bases from J, with 10 bases between. Germline CDR1 reads MNHEY; CDR2 reads SVGAGI. The CDR3 spells CASSRSGDTQYF. CDR3 sequence (DNA): TGTGCCAGCAGCCGCAGCGGCGATACGCAGTATTTT.

This clonotype was seen repeatedly, ten times or more. This sequence joins TRBV5-5 and TRBJ2-2; D call uncertain. The CDR3 loop spans 16 amino acids. V was shortened by 3 bases and J by 1 base, with 13 bases between the two germline ends. Germline CDR1 reads SGHKS; CDR2 reads YYEKEE (reference sequence). CDR3 in amino acids: CASSSAQHGNTGELFF. The CDR3 DNA follows: TGTGCCAGCAGCTCGGCTCAACACGGGAACACCGGGGAGCTGTTTTTT.

This clonotype was counted a few times. The V gene is TRBV20-1, the J gene TRBJ1-2; TRBD1 matches 7 bases. This CDR3 comprises 13 residues. Trimming cost V 5 bases and J 6 bases; bases outside gene matches: 9. From germline, CDR1 is DFQATT and CDR2 SNEGSKA (reference sequence). In DNA, the CDR3 is TGCAGTGCTCGAACAGGGGTAGGGGATGGCTACACCTTC. Amino acid sequence: CSARTGVGDGYTF.

V usage is TRBV20-1 and J usage is TRBJ2-4; 7 bases match TRBD1. The CDR3 length is 15 residues. V lost 3 bases, J lost 0 bases, and 5 bases stayed unmatched. Germline values: CDR1 DFQATT, CDR2 SNEGSKA (reference sequence). CDR3 nucleotide sequence: TGCAGTGCTAGCAGGACAGGCTTAGCCAAAAACATTCAGTACTTC. This codes for CSASRTGLAKNIQYF.

The V gene is TRBV20-1, the J gene TRBJ2-7; TRBD1 is a possible D gene (6 bases). Trimming shortened V by 5 bases and J by 1 base, and 15 bases separated the two germline ends. The CDR3 covers 14 residues. Germline CDR1 reads DFQATT; CDR2 reads SNEGSKA (reference sequence). The CDR3 protein is CSASGQLSSYEQYF. The CDR3 DNA reads as TGCAGTGCTTCCGGACAGTTATCATCCTACGAGCAGTACTTC.

This clonotype was seen only a few times. The chain links TRBV7-2 to TRBJ2-6; D ambiguous. This CDR3 region has 14 residues. V lost 6 bases and J lost 4, with 10 bases in between. The germline V gene encodes CDR1 SGHTA and CDR2 FQGNSA. The DNA for the CDR3 is TGTGCCAGCAGGGCTGGGTCCGGGGCCAACGTCCTGACTTTC. Amino acid sequence: CASRAGSGANVLTF.